This T cell receptor beta chain was found in a study of blood T cell repertoires in COVID-19. Study details: The origin of the acute and convalescent COVID-19 samples was the United States, Italy and Spain. Sources were T cells, B-cell-depleted T cells, or PBMCs; the material itself was cDNA or gDNA.

Trimming removed 2 bases from V and 5 bases from J; junction bases left unmatched: 4. Germline V gives CDR1 SGHRS, CDR2 YFSETQ. This CDR3 has 15 amino acids. Here immunoSEQ multiplex PCR was the method, and the copy in TCRdb shows in-frame clones only, minus some. The sample holds approximately 170,000 clones, approximately 91% seen once. The TCR comes from a man aged 18 to 29 with COVID-19, enrolled during active disease. The sample taken for sequencing was peripheral blood. V gene TRBV5-1 combines with J gene TRBJ2-7; 13 positions agree with TRBD2. The CDR3 loop is CASSFTSGRVHEQYF. CDR3 DNA: TGCGCCAGCAGCTTCACTAGCGGGAGGGTCCACGAGCAGTACTTC. The whole variable domain, filled in from reference TRBV5-1 and TRBJ2-7, reads KAGVTQTPRYLIKTRGQQVTLSCSPISGHRSVSWYQQTPGQGLQFLFEYFSETQRNKGNFPGRFSGRQFSNSRSEMNVSTLELGDSALYLCASSFTSGRVHEQYFGPGTRLTVT.